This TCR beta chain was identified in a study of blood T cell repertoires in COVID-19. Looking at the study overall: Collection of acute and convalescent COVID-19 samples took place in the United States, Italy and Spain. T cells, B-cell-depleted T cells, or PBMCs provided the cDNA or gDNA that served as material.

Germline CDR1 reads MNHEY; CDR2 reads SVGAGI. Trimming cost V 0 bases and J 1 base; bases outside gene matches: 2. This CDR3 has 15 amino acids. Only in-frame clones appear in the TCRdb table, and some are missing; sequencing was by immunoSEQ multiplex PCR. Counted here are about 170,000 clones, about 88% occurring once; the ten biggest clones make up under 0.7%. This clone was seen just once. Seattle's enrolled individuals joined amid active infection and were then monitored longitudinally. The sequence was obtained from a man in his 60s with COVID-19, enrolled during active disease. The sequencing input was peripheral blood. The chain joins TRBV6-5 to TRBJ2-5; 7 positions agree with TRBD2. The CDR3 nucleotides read TGTGCCAGCAGTTACTCCGCGGGAGTCCAAGAGACCCAGTACTTC. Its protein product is CASSYSAGVQETQYF.